This T cell receptor (beta chain) stems from a study of graft-versus-host responses after intestinal transplantation listed by TCRdb under 2021. As for the study more broadly: The transplants that recipients got were multivisceral, liver-intestinal, or isolated intestinal. The cohort enrolled some 23 intestinal transplant recipients including one retransplant, and a few patients lacking pretransplant specimens were excluded. Donor T cell macrochimerism was defined as a peak of at least 4% donor T cells among recipient peripheral blood mononuclear cells. Alloreactive clones were identified by sequencing pre-transplant mixed lymphocyte reaction products and comparing them with unstimulated pre-transplant donor and recipient T cells. Anti-thymocyte globulin induction was given to all recipients, followed by maintenance tacrolimus and steroids for around three years. Graft-versus-host and host-versus-graft alloreactive T cell clones were tracked in the graft, circulation and bone marrow after intestinal transplantation using bulk TCR-beta CDR3 sequencing. Rather than being sequenced by the commercial service, samples from a few later patients were sequenced in-house on an Illumina MiSeq and processed with MiXCR.

The library was obtained by the immunoSEQ multiplex PCR assay. For most patients, genomic DNA was isolated with the Qiagen DNeasy Blood and Tissue Kit and shipped frozen to Adaptive Biotechnologies for TCR sequencing. Adaptive Biotechnologies carried out high-throughput TCR-beta CDR3 sequencing of genomic DNA for most patients. In the paper's pipeline: Adaptive's ImmunoSEQ software was the source of the TCR sequencing data for around 20 patients, while a few other patients were processed with MiXCR and VDJtools. To correct CD4 versus CD8 sorting errors, sequences present in both subsets at a frequency ratio below 5:1 were removed. CDR3 nucleotide sequences shared between donor and recipient were removed because the origin of such sequences could not be assigned. Alloreactive clones required at least 2-fold expansion over unstimulated cells and minimum CFSE-low frequency of 0.002% (template counts) or 0.001% (read counts). Clones were considered mappable if detected in sequenced pre-transplant spleen, lymph node, or MLR CFSE-low populations of the donor or recipient. Cumulative frequency of alloreactive clones was calculated as a percentage of all sequences weighted by copy number. TCRdb holds this immuneACCESS table with in-frame rearrangements only. Some clones are missing; in checked studies, unresolved V genes explain under half, and the rest has no known cause. D and trimming were read from the DNA, whereas the V and J calls and clone size are those reported in that table. Here the sample has tens of thousands of clones; roughly 88% occur a single time. Around 0.1% of the sample belongs to the ten largest clones.

The time point label corresponds to: cells obtained before transplantation from donor or recipient. CD3+CD4+ and CD3+CD8+ populations were FACS-sorted from unstimulated pre-transplant donor and recipient cells taken from spleen or lymph nodes. Here is what the overall study found, with its caveats: The relatively low number and heterogeneity of intestinal transplant patients limited the conclusions. High GvH to HvG T cell clonal ratios were observed in the allografts of patients with donor T cell macrochimerism. GvH clones turned up in recipient bone marrow, with some appearing earlier in ileal mucosa or blood, a pattern consistent with an intestinal mucosal origin. Early after transplant, declines in HvG clones were associated with peak levels of circulating GvH clones.

Remarks on this clone: The antigen it recognizes is unknown. No base qualities exist here, and no much larger clone lies one base off it.

Including cysteine and phenylalanine, the CDR3 has 15 amino acids. This entry keeps only the CDR3 DNA: 45 bases, framed from base 1. The junction shows trimming of 4 bases on V and 1 base on J, plus 12 bases between the germline ends. The germline V gene supplies CDR1 SGHVS and CDR2 FNYEAQ. The sample consisted of unstimulated CD4+ T cells sorted from spleen or lymph node cells, taken before intestinal transplant. The chain is encoded by TRBV7-6 joined to TRBJ2-3, with no confidently assigned D gene. This sequence originates from a human donor who received an intestinal transplant. The sequenced DNA: TGTGCCAGCAGCTCCGCAGGCGCACGCACAGATACGCAGTATTTT. This codes for CASSSAGARTDTQYF.